Below, 31 T cell receptor beta chains from the same sample are listed, as sequenced in a study of Graves' ophthalmopathy and Graves' hyperthyroidism. The study amplified TCR beta CDR3 regions using RNA transcripts. After a first-round RT-PCR with HTBI primers, a second-round multiplex PCR was run. Each CDR3 protein is one row after TCRdb ran MiXCR on the multiplex PCR reads. The table includes approximately 480,000 distinct CDR3 sequences, 13% to 15% detected once. Sample: blood. All receptors derive from a woman in her twenties or thirties with Graves' ophthalmopathy.

J is TRBJ2-5 and V is TRBV6-5; 7 bases are a match to TRBD1. The CDR3 length is 15 residues. CDR1 is MNHEY, CDR2 SVGAGI, per germline. J was trimmed by 1 base and V by 4 bases; bases with no gene match: 6. CDR3 in DNA: TGTGCCAGCAGTTCCCAGGGGGACAGCCAAGAGACCCAGTACTTC. Translation gives CASSSQGDSQETQYF.

The rearrangement links TRBV6-1 to TRBJ2-7; TRBD1 might be the D (5 bases). Trimming left V 6 bases short and J 2 bases short, with 14 bases between. Germline loops: CDR1 MNHNS, CDR2 SASEGT. This CDR3 is built from 14 residues. This chain's CDR3 is CASRLTETPYEQYF. The CDR3 DNA reads TGTGCCAGCAGGCTGACAGAGACCCCCTACGAGCAGTACTTC.

The table lists this clonotype with many counts. This chain uses TRBV30 with TRBJ2-4; D might be TRBD1 (5 bases). The CDR3 runs to 16 residues. V lost 0 bases and J 0 bases, leaving 12 bases between the germline ends. Germline lookup yields CDR1 GTSNPN and CDR2 SVGIG (reference sequence). This CDR3 is CAWSVGATGAKNIQYF. The CDR3 DNA is TGTGCCTGGAGTGTAGGGGCGACGGGAGCCAAAAACATTCAGTACTTC. Complete variable domain (other parts from reference TRBV30 and TRBJ2-4): SQTIHQWPATLVQPVGSPLSLECTVEGTSNPNLYWYRQAAGRGLQLLFYSVGIGQISSEVPQNLSASRPQDRQFILSSKKLLLSDSGFYLCAWSVGATGAKNIQYFGAGTRLSVL.

The table lists this clonotype with many counts. This chain connects TRBV28 to TRBJ2-7; D is possibly TRBD1 (7 bases). This CDR3 comprises 15 residues. Looked up from germline, CDR1 is MDHEN and CDR2 is SYDVKM. Trimming left V 6 bases short and J 1 base short, with 16 bases between. The CDR3 nucleotides read TGTGCCAGCAGACCCTGGTCAGGGGGGTCCTACGAGCAGTACTTC. This translates into CASRPWSGGSYEQYF.

V gene TRBV6-2 or TRBV6-3 combines with J gene TRBJ2-7; 11 nucleotides align to TRBD1. Germline assignment: CDR1 MNHEY and CDR2 SVGEGT. The CDR3 spans 19 residues. The V gene end was trimmed by 6 bases and the J gene end by 1 base; junction bases not matched to a gene: 17. The CDR3 nucleotides read TGTGCCAGCAGGGCGGGACAGGGGGGCGCGAGCCTACTTTCCTACGAGCAGTACTTC. Amino acid sequence: CASRAGQGGASLLSYEQYF.

This clonotype was detected ten times or more. The V call is TRBV6-5, the J call TRBJ2-2; D unresolved. V was clipped by 8 bases and J by 4 bases, with 8 bases between them. Germline CDR1 is MNHEY and CDR2 is SVGAGI. The CDR3 contains 12 residues. This CDR3 is CASWRSTGELFF. The CDR3 bases are TGTGCCAGCTGGAGAAGCACCGGGGAGCTGTTTTTT.

This clonotype was detected many times. The chain joins TRBV30 to TRBJ2-7, with D maybe TRBD1 (6 bases). CDR1 is GTSNPN and CDR2 is SVGIG in the germline V gene (reference sequence). The V end was cut by 4 bases, the J end by 2 bases, with 15 bases between. This CDR3 comprises 14 residues. The CDR3: CAWTDRTQAYEQYF. The CDR3, as DNA: TGTGCCTGGACCGACAGGACGCAGGCCTACGAGCAGTACTTC. Full variable domain (remainder filled in from reference TRBV30 and TRBJ2-7): SQTIHQWPATLVQPVGSPLSLECTVEGTSNPNLYWYRQAAGRGLQLLFYSVGIGQISSEVPQNLSASRPQDRQFILSSKKLLLSDSGFYLCAWTDRTQAYEQYFGPGTRLTVT.

The chain couples TRBV5-8 to TRBJ2-3; 7 nucleotides agree with TRBD1. There are 13 residues in the CDR3. Germline lookup yields CDR1 SGHTS and CDR2 YDEGEE. The ends lost 4 bases at V and 4 bases at J; junction bases unmatched: 3. Written as DNA, the CDR3 is TGTGCCAGCAGCGCTGACAGGGCAGATACGCAGTATTTT. Amino acids: CASSADRADTQYF.

This rearrangement joins TRBV5-1 to TRBJ1-1; D perhaps matches TRBD1 (6 bases). The CDR3 runs to 15 residues. Per germline, CDR1 SGHRS and CDR2 YFSETQ. Trimming pared 4 bases from V and 4 bases from J, leaving 17 bases between. CDR3 nucleotides: TGCGCCAGCAGCGCCTCCTCAGGGGTGAGCACTGAAGCTTTCTTT. Translation: CASSASSGVSTEAFF.

In this sample, this clonotype turned up many times. The chain recombines TRBV12-3 or TRBV12-4 with TRBJ1-2; tentatively, D is TRBD1 (5 bases). Deletions cut 3 bases from V and 4 bases from J, with 12 bases between. There are 14 residues in the CDR3. The CDR3 sequence is CASSFQGTSYGYTF. CDR3 bases: TGTGCCAGCAGTTTCCAGGGCACGAGCTATGGCTACACCTTC.

A remark on this clonotype: With a much larger clone just one base away, this may be a read error. This chain joins TRBV28 and TRBJ2-2; D is perhaps TRBD1 or TRBD2 (5 bases each). Trimming removed 8 bases from V and 6 bases from J, with 16 bases in between. The CDR3 covers 14 residues. Germline CDR1 MDHEN, CDR2 SYDVKM. This CDR3 reads CASVSAGAAGELFF. The CDR3 nucleotides read TGTGCCAGCGTATCCGCCGGGGCCGCCGGGGAGCTGTTTTTT.

This clonotype was seen at least ten times. V and J are TRBV19 and TRBJ2-2, with D unclear. Germline assignment: CDR1 LNHDA and CDR2 SQIVND (reference sequence). V lost 3 bases and J lost 1, with 3 bases in between. The CDR3 is 13 amino acids. CDR3 bases: TGTGCCAGTAGTATGGTGAACACCGGGGAGCTGTTTTTT. This gives the protein CASSMVNTGELFF.

CDR3 bases: TGTGCCAGCAGTCTCAGTGCACTCGGACGGGACACTGAAGCTTTCTTT. Encoded protein: CASSLSALGRDTEAFF. This chain links TRBV28 with TRBJ1-1; D not certain. CDR3 length: 16 residues. The germline V gene has CDR1 MDHEN and CDR2 SYDVKM. V was clipped by 5 bases and J by 3 bases, with 19 bases between them.

This clonotype turned up a few times. The chain employs TRBV6-2 or TRBV6-3 and TRBJ2-2; D call uncertain. From germline, CDR1 is MNHEY and CDR2 SVGEGT. There are 12 residues in the CDR3. V lost 4 bases and J lost 3, with 3 bases in between. CDR3 loop: CASSWYTGELFF. DNA for the CDR3: TGTGCCAGCAGTTGGTACACCGGGGAGCTGTTTTTT.

This sequence joins TRBV28 and TRBJ1-1, with D uncertain. V lost 2 bases and J 1 base, leaving 8 bases between the germline ends. Germline V gene sequence: CDR1 MDHEN, CDR2 SYDVKM. The CDR3 totals 14 residues. For the CDR3, the DNA is TGTGCCAGCAGTTTAAAAGCGGGGAACACTGAAGCTTTCTTT. It encodes CASSLKAGNTEAFF.

The sample holds many counts of this clonotype. The chain joins TRBV19 to TRBJ1-2; TRBD1 might be the D (5 bases). CDR1 and CDR2 from the germline V gene are LNHDA and SQIVND (reference sequence). Trimming cost V 6 bases and J 4 bases, with 18 bases left between them. The CDR3 runs 15 residues. CDR3: CASSLTAALPYGYTF. DNA for the CDR3: TGTGCCAGTAGCCTGACAGCCGCCCTCCCCTATGGCTACACCTTC.

The rearrangement links TRBV5-1 to TRBJ1-1; D perhaps matches TRBD1 (6 bases). This CDR3 contains 17 residues. V lost 5 bases and J 0 bases, leaving 20 bases between the germline ends. Germline CDR1 is SGHRS and CDR2 is YFSETQ. The CDR3: CASSPRPPGQMNTEAFF. The CDR3 DNA sequence: TGCGCCAGCAGTCCCCGCCCCCCTGGACAGATGAACACTGAAGCTTTCTTT.

The table lists this clonotype with many counts. The CDR3 here is CASSLGYRGMGEQYF. For the CDR3, the DNA is TGTGCCAGCAGTTTGGGTTACAGGGGGATGGGCGAGCAGTACTTC. The gene calls are TRBV28 and TRBJ2-7; 8 bases align to TRBD1. CDR1 is MDHEN, CDR2 SYDVKM, per germline. Trimming removed 3 bases from V and 6 bases from J; junction bases left unmatched: 10. The length of the CDR3 is 15 residues.

This clonotype was observed at least ten times. The chain couples TRBV7-9 to TRBJ1-1; maybe TRBD1 (5 bases). CDR1 is SEHNR and CDR2 is FQNEAQ in the germline V gene (reference sequence). V gave up 8 bases and J gave up 0 bases, with 16 bases separating them. The CDR3 covers 15 residues. Here the CDR3 DNA reads TGTGCCAGCTTGCCAGGGTCGAGGGTGAACACTGAAGCTTTCTTT. It encodes CASLPGSRVNTEAFF.

This clonotype was detected many times. V gene TRBV6-5 combines with J gene TRBJ1-1; D gene ambiguous. The germline V gene encodes CDR1 MNHEY and CDR2 SVGAGI. CDR3 size: 12 residues. V gave up 4 bases and J gave up 11 bases, with 14 bases separating them. The CDR3 reads CASSSDLRGAFF. In DNA, the CDR3 is TGTGCCAGCAGTTCAGACCTCCGAGGGGCTTTCTTT.

A remark on this clonotype: A much larger clone lies one base from this, so it may be a read error. The J gene is TRBJ1-2, the V gene TRBV7-3, with no clear D. The CDR3 loop spans 14 amino acids. Germline CDR1 reads SGHTA; CDR2 reads FQGTGA. The CDR3 protein is CSSSTPGRENGYTF. Here the CDR3 DNA reads TGTTCCAGCAGCACCCCCGGACGGGAGAATGGCTACACCTTC. The whole variable domain, filled in from reference TRBV7-3 and TRBJ1-2, reads GAGVSQTPSNKVTEKGKYVELRCDPISGHTALYWYRQSLGQGPEFLIYFQGTGAADDSGLPNDRFFAVRPEGSVSTLKIQRTERGDSAVYLCSSSTPGRENGYTFGSGTRLTVV.

Notes on this clonotype: Given a much more abundant clone one base away, this may be a read error. In DNA, the CDR3 is TGTGCCAGCAGTGATTCGCTGCAAATCGAGCAGTACTTC. It is translated as CASSDSLQIEQYF. J is TRBJ2-7 and V is TRBV2; D gene unclear. The germline CDR1 and CDR2 sequences are SNHLY and FYNNEI. The CDR3 runs 13 residues. V dropped 3 bases and J dropped 6 bases, with 12 bases sitting between them.

This clonotype was detected ten times or more. CDR3 DNA: TGTGCCAGCAGCTTACAGGCTAGCGGGAGCTGGACCCAGTACTTC. The encoded protein is CASSLQASGSWTQYF. The V and J genes are TRBV13 and TRBJ2-5; TRBD2 agrees at 10 bases. Germline lookup yields CDR1 PRHDT and CDR2 FYEKMQ (reference sequence). The V gene end was trimmed by 2 bases and the J gene end by 7 bases; junction bases not matched to a gene: 7. This CDR3 comprises 15 residues.

This clonotype was found many times. The chain uses TRBV6-1 and TRBJ2-6; weak D call: TRBD1 (6 bases). Trimming took off 7 bases at V and 4 bases at J, with 17 bases between the two ends. Germline assignment: CDR1 MNHNS and CDR2 SASEGT. This CDR3 has 16 amino acids. This CDR3 reads CASTPVDSPGANVLTF. As DNA, the CDR3 is TGTGCCAGCACCCCAGTGGACAGCCCCGGGGCCAACGTCCTGACTTTC.

This clonotype was seen a handful of times. The rearrangement joins TRBV11-1 to TRBJ1-1, with 7 bases matching TRBD1. V dropped 8 bases and J dropped 2; count of bases not matched to a gene: 20. In germline, CDR1 is SGHAT, CDR2 FQDESV (reference sequence). The CDR3 consists of 18 residues. The CDR3 loop reads CASHFPAGGSSSNTEAFF. DNA of the CDR3: TGTGCCAGCCATTTTCCCGCAGGGGGGTCAAGTAGTAACACTGAAGCTTTCTTT.

The chain recombines TRBV5-1 with TRBJ2-7, with D tentatively TRBD1 or TRBD2 (7 bases each). V was clipped by 4 bases and J by 2 bases, with 16 bases between them. From germline, CDR1 is SGHRS and CDR2 YFSETQ. The CDR3 extends over 15 amino acids. In nucleotides, the CDR3 is TGCGCCAGCAGCCGCCAGGGGGGGTCCACCTACGAGCAGTACTTC. The encoded protein is CASSRQGGSTYEQYF.

This clonotype has a count of ten or more. This chain joins TRBV29-1 and TRBJ1-5, with 7 bases that match TRBD1. From germline, CDR1 is SQVTM and CDR2 ANQGSEA. There are 14 residues in the CDR3. Trimming cost V 5 bases and J 2 bases; bases outside gene matches: 6. The CDR3 DNA reads as TGCAGCGTTCAGCAGGGGACAGGCAATCAGCCCCAGCATTTT. This codes for CSVQQGTGNQPQHF.

Details on this clonotype: A much larger clone lies one base from this, so it may be a read error. This chain connects TRBV3-1 to TRBJ2-7; 9 bases line up with TRBD2. Losses at the gene ends were 8 bases for V and 6 bases for J; bases not matched to a gene: 8. Germline CDR1 LGHDT, CDR2 YNNKEL (reference sequence). The CDR3 runs to 13 residues. CDR3 DNA sequence: TGTGCCAGCGCACCGGGACTAGCCTTCGAGCAGTACTTC. Amino acids: CASAPGLAFEQYF.

This clonotype showed up many times. J is TRBJ2-5 and V is TRBV4-1; the D gene is possibly TRBD2 (5 bases). Germline lookup yields CDR1 MGHRA and CDR2 YSYEKL. This CDR3 comprises 17 residues. The V and J ends lost 4 bases and 5 bases respectively, with 23 bases between them. The CDR3 is CASSPRAIANREETQYF. In nucleotides, the CDR3 is TGCGCCAGCAGCCCGAGGGCGATAGCTAATAGAGAGGAGACCCAGTACTTC.

This clonotype was observed at least ten times. The chain joins TRBV6-1 to TRBJ2-4; TRBD1 aligns across 8 bases. The V gene's germline CDR1 is MNHNS and CDR2 SASEGT. The CDR3 spans 13 residues. Trimming took 3 bases from V and 7 from J; bases not matched to a gene: 2. The CDR3 protein is CASSENRGNIQYF. The CDR3 DNA reads TGTGCCAGCAGTGAGAACAGGGGGAACATTCAGTACTTC.

This clonotype was recorded at least ten times. The rearrangement links TRBV7-3 to TRBJ2-7, with D possibly called TRBD1 or TRBD2 (5 bases each). Deletions cut 8 bases from V and 7 bases from J, with 21 bases between. Germline lookup yields CDR1 SGHTA and CDR2 FQGTGA. This CDR3 has 14 residues. CDR3 in amino acids: CASPHASGHREQYF. The CDR3 bases are TGTGCCAGCCCTCACGCCTCGGGGCATCGGGAGCAGTACTTC.